This TCR beta chain was found in a study of T-cell reconstitution after alpha-beta-depleted transplantation in children. Preparation of the TCRbeta library involved a method that used unique molecular identifiers. Using its own MiXCR run on the PCR reads, TCRdb lists one record per CDR3 protein. The sample has 800,000 to 1,000,000 distinct CDR3 sequences; less than 30% are singletons. On this clonotype: Its antigen is not identified.

Study-wide results and limits: Among T cells one year after transplant, newly produced cells accounted for most counts and diversity.

Germline values: CDR1 SGHRS, CDR2 YFSETQ. Trimming took 0 bases from V and 8 from J; bases not matched to a gene: 4. The CDR3 has 15 residues. The clonotype was recovered from a boy younger than two who had a stem cell transplant for SCID, so the T cells may come from the graft donor. V is TRBV5-1 and J is TRBJ1-6; 8 bases agree with TRBD1. The material sequenced was PBMCs, mostly from graft donor cells, taken 360 days after TCRalphabeta/CD19-depleted stem cell transplant. DNA for the CDR3: TGCGCCAGCAGCTTGGGGGACAGGAACCATTCACCCCTCCACTTT. This translates into CASSLGDRNHSPLHF.